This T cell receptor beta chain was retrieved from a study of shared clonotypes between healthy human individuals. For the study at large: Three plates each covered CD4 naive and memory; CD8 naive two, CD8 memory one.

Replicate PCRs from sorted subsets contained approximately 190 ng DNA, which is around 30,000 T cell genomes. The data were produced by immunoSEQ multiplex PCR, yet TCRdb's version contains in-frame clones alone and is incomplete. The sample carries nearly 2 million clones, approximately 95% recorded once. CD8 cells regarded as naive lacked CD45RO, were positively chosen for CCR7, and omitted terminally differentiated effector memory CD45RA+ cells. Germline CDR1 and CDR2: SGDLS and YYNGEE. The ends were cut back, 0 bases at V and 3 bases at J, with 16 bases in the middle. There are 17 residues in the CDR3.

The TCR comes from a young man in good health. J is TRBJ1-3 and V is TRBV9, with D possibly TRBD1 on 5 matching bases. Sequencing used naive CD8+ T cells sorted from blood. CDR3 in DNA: TGTGCCAGCAGCGTAGATATTGAGGGGTCTGATGGAAACACCATATATTTT. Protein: CASSVDIEGSDGNTIYF.